Presented here are 23 T cell receptor beta chains from one specimen sequenced in a study of T cells in localized non-small cell lung cancer. Profiled with immunoSEQ multiplex PCR; TCRdb holds only in-frame clones, not every one. The repertoire includes more than 2,500 clones, approximately 39% of them detected once, and 8% to 10% sits in the top ten. The sequencing here drew on lung tumor tissue, taken before any cancer treatment. The receptors derive from a male donor aged 60 or older with stage I squamous cell lung carcinoma.

This clone occurred a few times. The genes are TRBV19 and TRBJ2-1; TRBD2 matches at 9 bases. V was pared by 5 bases and J by 7 bases, with 3 bases of the junction left unmatched. This CDR3 has 13 residues. Germline V lookup: CDR1 LNHDA, CDR2 SQIVND (reference sequence). DNA for the CDR3: TGTGCCAGTAGTGGTCTAGCGGGGAATGAGCAGTTCTTC. This gives the protein CASSGLAGNEQFF.

The rearrangement joins TRBV25-1 to TRBJ2-1, with TRBD2 matching 9 bases. Germline CDR1 MGHDK, CDR2 SYGVNS. The CDR3 has 15 residues. V gave up 6 bases and J gave up 3 bases; unmatched junction bases: 6. The CDR3 DNA reads as TGTGCCAGCAGAAGGGCTAGCGGGATCTACAATGAGCAGTTCTTC. This encodes CASRRASGIYNEQFF.

This clone counts as medium-sized. V usage is TRBV7-2 and J usage is TRBJ2-5; D gene ambiguous. Germline V gene sequence: CDR1 SGHTA, CDR2 FQGNSA. Trimming stripped 2 bases from V and 4 bases from J, with 8 bases between. The CDR3 is made up of 13 amino acids. In nucleotides, the CDR3 is TGTGCCAGCAGCTTACGCACCGGAGAGACCCAGTACTTC. Protein sequence: CASSLRTGETQYF.

This clone is a singleton in its sample. This chain connects TRBV30 to TRBJ2-6, with no clear D. The V end lost 2 bases, the J end lost 1 base, and 6 bases lay between the germline ends. The CDR3 contains 14 residues. Germline CDR1 GTSNPN, CDR2 SVGIG (reference sequence). Here the CDR3 DNA reads TGTGCCTGGAGTATTGGGTCTGGGGCCAACGTCCTGACTTTC. Translation gives CAWSIGSGANVLTF. Full variable domain (rest looked up from reference TRBV30 and TRBJ2-6): SQTIHQWPATLVQPVGSPLSLECTVEGTSNPNLYWYRQAAGRGLQLLFYSVGIGQISSEVPQNLSASRPQDRQFILSSKKLLLSDSGFYLCAWSIGSGANVLTFGAGSRLTVL.

Comments on this clone: Germline and junction disagree at one end, which may indicate a read error. CDR3 region: CASGSGRVVNEQFF. DNA of the CDR3: TGTGCTAGTGGGAGCGGGAGAGTAGTCAATGAGCAATTCTTC. V and J are TRBV12-5 and TRBJ2-1; 8 nucleotides agree with TRBD2. The germline CDR1 and CDR2 sequences are LGHNT and FRNRAP. The CDR3 sequence is 14 residues long.

This clone is categorized as medium-sized (0.01 to 0.1%). CDR3 in amino acids: CASSLAGPNTGELFF. The CDR3 coding sequence is TGTGCCAGCAGCTTGGCAGGGCCGAACACCGGGGAGCTGTTTTTT. The rearrangement joins TRBV11-3 to TRBJ2-2; possible D gene TRBD1, 5 bases. Per germline, CDR1 SGHNT and CDR2 YENEEA. The V end was cut by 3 bases, the J end by 0 bases, with 8 bases between. There are 15 residues in the CDR3.

V usage is TRBV6-8 and J usage is TRBJ1-1; 9 nucleotides match TRBD1. The V gene end was trimmed by 5 bases and the J gene end by 8 bases; junction bases not matched to a gene: 9. Germline values: CDR1 MNHGY, CDR2 SAAAGT. There are 14 residues in the CDR3. The CDR3: CASSAGQGRPEAFF. CDR3 bases: TGTGCCAGCAGTGCAGGACAGGGGCGCCCGGAAGCTTTCTTT.

By frequency in the sample, this clone is hyperexpanded (1% or more). The genes are TRBV19 and TRBJ1-2, with D uncertain. Looked up from germline, CDR1 is LNHDA and CDR2 is SQIVND (reference sequence). There are 15 residues in the CDR3. Trimming cost V 1 base and J 2 bases, with 11 bases left between them. CDR3 sequence (DNA): TGTGCCAGTAGTATAGTTCTCTTGGAGAACTATGGCTACACCTTC. Protein sequence: CASSIVLLENYGYTF.

V usage is TRBV28 and J usage is TRBJ2-5, with D perhaps TRBD2 (6 bases). Trimming left V 6 bases short and J 0 bases short, with 11 bases between. The germline V gene has CDR1 MDHEN and CDR2 SYDVKM. The CDR3 is made up of 14 amino acids. The CDR3 reads CASSGGRNQETQYF. The CDR3 DNA reads as TGTGCCAGCAGCGGGGGACGCAACCAAGAGACCCAGTACTTC.

This clone is deemed large. The CDR3 region has the DNA TGTGCCTGGGGGGGGACGTATGAGCAGTTCTTC. It yields the protein CAWGGTYEQFF. This sequence joins TRBV30 and TRBJ2-1, with a weak D call TRBD2 (6 bases). The ends were cut back, 5 bases at V and 8 bases at J, with 10 bases in the middle. The CDR3 runs to 11 residues. Germline V gene sequence: CDR1 GTSNPN, CDR2 SVGIG (reference sequence).

The chain is built from TRBV5-1 and TRBJ2-2; D gene uncertain. This CDR3 is 15 amino acids long. Germline lookup yields CDR1 SGHRS and CDR2 YFSETQ. V shed 3 bases and J shed 1 base, with 10 bases lying between them. The CDR3 DNA reads TGCGCCAGCAGCTCTTCGACGGGGAACACCGGGGAGCTGTTTTTT. This encodes CASSSSTGNTGELFF.

V and J are TRBV6-8 and TRBJ2-7, with 13 bases identical to TRBD2. Germline loops: CDR1 MNHGY, CDR2 SAAAGT. The CDR3 extends over 13 amino acids. The V segment lost 8 bases and the J segment 7 bases; nucleotides outside the gene matches: 5. The CDR3 DNA reads as TGTGCCAGCCGGACTAGCGGGAGCGGAGAGCAGTACTTC. This sequence encodes CASRTSGSGEQYF.

The J gene is TRBJ2-7, the V gene TRBV14; weak D call: TRBD2 (5 bases). V was pared by 0 bases and J by 4 bases, with 13 bases between. The CDR3 has 15 amino acids. The V gene's germline CDR1 is SGHDN and CDR2 FVKESK. The CDR3 loop is CASSQEGGWRYEQYF. As DNA, the CDR3 is TGTGCCAGCAGCCAAGAAGGAGGTTGGAGATACGAGCAGTACTTC. The full variable domain, completed using reference TRBV14 and TRBJ2-7, is EAGVTQFPSHSVIEKGQTVTLRCDPISGHDNLYWYRRVMGKEIKFLLHFVKESKQDESGMPNNRFLAERTGGTYSTLKVQPAELEDSGVYFCASSQEGGWRYEQYFGPGTRLTVT.

This chain links TRBV6-8 with TRBJ2-1; 9 positions match TRBD1. CDR3 size: 15 residues. With V trimmed by 10 bases and J by 4 bases, 11 bases remained unmatched. Germline loops: CDR1 MNHGY, CDR2 SAAAGT. CDR3 loop: CAIRGVDRGYNEQFF. The CDR3 region has the DNA TGTGCCATCAGGGGGGTGGACAGGGGTTACAATGAGCAGTTCTTC.

The CDR3 loop reads CASSFSQNRNYGYTF. For the CDR3, the DNA is TGTGCCAGCAGCTTTTCTCAGAACCGGAACTATGGCTACACCTTC. The rearrangement links TRBV11-3 to TRBJ1-2; D not certain. Germline V lookup: CDR1 SGHNT, CDR2 YENEEA. V was clipped by 3 bases and J by 2 bases, with 13 bases between them. CDR3 length: 15 residues.

This chain uses TRBV28 with TRBJ1-1, with D unclear. The germline CDR1 and CDR2 sequences are MDHEN and SYDVKM. This CDR3 spans 14 amino acids. V lost 4 bases and J 5 bases, leaving 14 bases between the germline ends. CDR3 in DNA: TGTGCCAGCAGTTCCCAAATCAGGTTTACTGAAGCTTTCTTT. Translation: CASSSQIRFTEAFF.

The V and J genes are TRBV19 and TRBJ2-7; 9 nucleotides match TRBD2. Germline V gene lookup returns CDR1 LNHDA and CDR2 SQIVND (reference sequence). V was pared by 7 bases and J by 6 bases, with 13 bases of the junction left unmatched. CDR3 length equals 15 residues. CDR3 in DNA: TGTGCCAGTAAGGGCGGGAGGGCCCAGAAAGGCGAGCAGTACTTC. It codes for CASKGGRAQKGEQYF. The full variable domain, its missing parts supplied by reference TRBV19 and TRBJ2-7, is DGGITQSPKYLFRKEGQNVTLSCEQNLNHDAMYWYRQDPGQGLRLIYYSQIVNDFQKGDIAEGYSVSREKKESFPLTVTSAQKNPTAFYLCASKGGRAQKGEQYFGPGTRLTVT.

The chain has TRBV18 and TRBJ1-2; 7 bases map to TRBD1. This CDR3 comprises 15 residues. The V gene end was trimmed by 2 bases and the J gene end by 2 bases; junction bases not matched to a gene: 5. Germline V gene lookup returns CDR1 KGHSH and CDR2 LQKENI. The CDR3 loop is CASSPGQVANYGYTF. The CDR3 DNA follows: TGTGCCAGCTCACCAGGACAGGTCGCCAACTATGGCTACACCTTC.

This clone has a handful of counts. The junction departs from germline at one end; a sequencing error may be responsible. The chain combines TRBV11-3 with TRBJ2-7, with unresolved D. CDR3 length: 14 residues. Germline CDR1 SGHNT, CDR2 YENEEA. CDR3 in amino acids: CASSLGFSSYEQYF. In DNA, the CDR3 is TGTGCCAGCAGCTTGGGGTTCAGCTCCTATGAGCAGTACTTC.

V and J are TRBV1 and TRBJ2-7; TRBD2, as called in the table, went unchecked against the DNA. TRBV1 is labeled a pseudogene. The CDR3 extends over 18 amino acids. The CDR3 bases are TGCGCCAGCAGCCGGGAGGGGGTTAGCGGGAGGTCGACCTACGAGCAGTACTTC. Its translation: CASSREGVSGRSTYEQYF.

This chain joins TRBV6-8 and TRBJ1-2; D uncertain. V was pared by 7 bases and J by 4 bases, with 10 bases between. The CDR3 has 12 amino acids. Germline CDR1 and CDR2: MNHGY and SAAAGT. Here the CDR3 reads CASTESTYGYTF. DNA for the CDR3: TGTGCCAGCACCGAGAGTACCTATGGCTACACCTTC.

By share, this clone ranks as medium-sized. V and J are TRBV11-3 and TRBJ1-3; D is ambiguous. This CDR3 comprises 17 residues. The V gene lost 2 bases and the J gene lost 0 bases, with 14 bases spanning the gap. Germline V gene sequence: CDR1 SGHNT, CDR2 YENEEA. The CDR3 bases are TGTGCCAGCAGCTTATATAGTGGTGCAGGCTCTGGAAACACCATATATTTT. Translation: CASSLYSGAGSGNTIYF.

The chain combines TRBV11-3 with TRBJ2-3, with TRBD2 as a possible D gene (6 bases). The CDR3 length is 15 residues. Per germline, CDR1 SGHNT and CDR2 YENEEA. V was trimmed by 5 bases and J by 2 bases, leaving 14 bases between them. CDR3 DNA sequence: TGTGCCAGCAGCCCGGCGGGGCAGATCACAGATACGCAGTATTTT. This gives the protein CASSPAGQITDTQYF.